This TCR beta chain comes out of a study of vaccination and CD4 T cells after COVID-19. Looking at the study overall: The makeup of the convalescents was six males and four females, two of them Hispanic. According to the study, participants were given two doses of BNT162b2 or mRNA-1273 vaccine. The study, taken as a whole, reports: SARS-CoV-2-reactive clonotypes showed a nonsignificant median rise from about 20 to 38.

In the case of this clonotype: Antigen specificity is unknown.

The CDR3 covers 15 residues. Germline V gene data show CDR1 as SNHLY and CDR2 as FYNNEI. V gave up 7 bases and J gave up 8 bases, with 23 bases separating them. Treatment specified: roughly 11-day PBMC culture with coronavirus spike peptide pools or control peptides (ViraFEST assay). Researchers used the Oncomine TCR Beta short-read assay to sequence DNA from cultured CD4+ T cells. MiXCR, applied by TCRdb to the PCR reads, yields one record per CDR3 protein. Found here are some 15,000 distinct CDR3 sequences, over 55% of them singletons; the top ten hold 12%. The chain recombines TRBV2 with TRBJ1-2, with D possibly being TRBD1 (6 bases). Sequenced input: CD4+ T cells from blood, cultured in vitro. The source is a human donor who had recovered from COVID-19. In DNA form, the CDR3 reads TGTGCCAGCATCCCGAGGGGGGCCGGGGAATCGGGCTACACCTTC. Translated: CASIPRGAGESGYTF. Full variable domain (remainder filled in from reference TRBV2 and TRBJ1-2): EPEVTQTPSHQVTQMGQEVILRCVPISNHLYFYWYRQILGQKVEFLVSFYNNEISEKSEIFDDQFSVERPDGSNFTLKIRSTKLEDSAMYFCASIPRGAGESGYTFGSGTRLTVV.